The 19 T cell receptor beta chains below come from one sample, sequenced in a study of blood T cells in healthy people across ages. Then a second PCR, running about 6 to 12 cycles, was carried out with a sample-barcoded 5' primer and a J-beta primer mix. In TCRdb, the 5' RACE reads were re-called with MiXCR into one record per CDR3 protein. The sample consists of fewer than 2,000,000 distinct CDR3 sequences, 30% to 40% of them appearing once. The sequencing sample was made of blood. The receptors derive from a human donor in good health.

This chain joins TRBV24-1 and TRBJ2-5; D ambiguous. Germline V gene lookup returns CDR1 KGHDR and CDR2 SFDVKD. Trimming pared 9 bases from V and 0 bases from J, leaving 10 bases between. The length of the CDR3 is 13 residues. DNA of the CDR3: TGTGCCACCTCATATGATAACCAAGAGACCCAGTACTTC. Protein sequence: CATSYDNQETQYF.

This chain connects TRBV20-1 to TRBJ1-2, with 8 bases fitting TRBD1. CDR1 DFQATT and CDR2 SNEGSKA come from the germline V gene (reference sequence). The CDR3 is 12 amino acids. V lost 6 bases to trimming and J lost 8 bases; unmatched junction nucleotides: 8. CDR3 sequence reads: CSASTGAAGYTF. The DNA for the CDR3 is TGCAGTGCCTCGACAGGGGCCGCCGGCTACACCTTC.

J is TRBJ2-2 and V is TRBV28; 11 bases match TRBD1. The V gene's germline CDR1 is MDHEN and CDR2 SYDVKM. The ends lost 6 bases at V and 6 bases at J; junction bases unmatched: 12. The CDR3 totals 17 residues. The CDR3 nucleotides read TGTGCCAGCAGATACAACCCGGGACAGGGGGTATCCGGGGAGCTGTTTTTT. Protein sequence: CASRYNPGQGVSGELFF.

J is TRBJ2-7 and V is TRBV18, with 11 bases identical to TRBD1. Trimming at V came to 6 bases and at J to 3 bases, leaving 13 bases not matched to a gene. The CDR3 contains 17 residues. Germline loops: CDR1 KGHSH, CDR2 LQKENI. The CDR3 protein is CASSSVIWGTGGYEQYF. DNA of the CDR3: TGTGCCAGCTCGTCGGTAATCTGGGGGACAGGGGGCTACGAGCAGTACTTC.

This clonotype was seen a few times. The rearrangement links TRBV7-2 to TRBJ2-3; 13 bases fit TRBD2. J gave up 0 bases and V 5 bases, and 14 bases lay outside the gene matches. Germline V lookup: CDR1 SGHTA, CDR2 FQGNSA. CDR3 length equals 20 residues. The CDR3 region has the DNA TGTGCCAGCAGCCCCATTCGACTAGCGGGGGGTCTAGTTAGCACAGATACGCAGTATTTT. Amino acids: CASSPIRLAGGLVSTDTQYF.

The V gene is TRBV10-3, the J gene TRBJ2-7, with TRBD1 matching 10 bases. CDR3 length: 14 residues. The V and J ends lost 6 bases and 2 bases, in that order; junction bases with no gene match: 4. The germline V gene has CDR1 ENHRY and CDR2 SYGVKD. The CDR3 is CAIRPGTGAYEQYF. The CDR3 nucleotides are TGTGCCATCAGACCCGGGACAGGGGCCTACGAGCAGTACTTC.

The chain is built from TRBV5-1 and TRBJ1-2, with D hard to call. The CDR3 extends over 13 amino acids. With 4 bases removed from V and 8 bases from J, the gap between germline ends came to 15 bases. Germline CDR1 SGHRS, CDR2 YFSETQ. CDR3 sequence reads: CASSLRRVEGYTF. CDR3 sequence (DNA): TGCGCCAGCAGCCTCAGACGGGTTGAGGGCTACACCTTC.

This clonotype was observed a handful of times. The chain recombines TRBV2 with TRBJ1-2; D unresolved. CDR1 SNHLY and CDR2 FYNNEI come from the germline V gene. The ends were cut back, 2 bases at V and 7 bases at J, with 5 bases in the middle. This CDR3 spans 11 amino acids. CDR3 sequence: CASSEPSGYTF. The CDR3, as DNA: TGTGCCAGCAGTGAACCTAGTGGCTACACCTTC.

The chain has TRBV5-1 and TRBJ2-4; D might be TRBD2 (5 bases). This CDR3 is built from 14 residues. CDR1 and CDR2 (germline): SGHRS, YFSETQ. The V end was cut by 4 bases, the J end by 8 bases, with 16 bases between. CDR3 sequence (DNA): TGCGCCAGCAGCCCTCCCGACTGGGGAGACATTCAGTACTTC. Its translation is CASSPPDWGDIQYF.

This clonotype was picked up a small number of times. The chain recombines TRBV29-1 with TRBJ1-5, with D unclear. The CDR3 consists of 13 residues. Per the germline V gene, CDR1 is SQVTM and CDR2 is ANQGSEA. V lost 5 bases and J lost 3, with 11 bases in between. Written as DNA, the CDR3 is TGCAGCGTTTTTTTCTCTCCCAATCAGCCCCAGCATTTT. Amino acid sequence: CSVFFSPNQPQHF. Full variable domain (rest looked up from reference TRBV29-1 and TRBJ1-5): SAVISQKPSRDICQRGTSLTIQCQVDSQVTMMFWYRQQPGQSLTLIATANQGSEATYESGFVIDKFPISRPNLTFSTLTVSNMSPEDSSIYLCSVFFSPNQPQHFGDGTRLSIL.

The chain joins TRBV5-1 to TRBJ2-7; 9 bases map to TRBD2. This CDR3 spans 16 amino acids. Germline CDR1 and CDR2: SGHRS and YFSETQ. V trimming: 4 bases; J trimming: 3 bases; junction bases outside the gene matches: 11. As DNA, the CDR3 is TGCGCCAGCAGCCTGGAAACCGGGACTAGCCGCTACGAGCAGTACTTC. The encoded protein is CASSLETGTSRYEQYF.

This sequence joins TRBV7-3 and TRBJ2-5, with D possibly matching TRBD1 (5 bases). The CDR3 spans 14 residues. CDR1 is SGHTA, CDR2 FQGTGA, per germline. V lost 3 bases and J lost 4, with 12 bases in between. Here the CDR3 reads CASSFGHRGETQYF. CDR3 DNA sequence: TGTGCCAGCAGCTTTGGACACCGCGGAGAGACCCAGTACTTC.

Comments on this clonotype: At one end the junction does not follow the germline gene, possibly because of a read error. The CDR3 nucleotides read TGCGCCAGCAGCTTGGCGGGACAGACAGATACGCAGTATTTT. Translation gives CASSLAGQTDTQYF. This chain connects TRBV7-2 to TRBJ2-3; the D gene is possibly TRBD1 (7 bases). Germline CDR1 reads SGHTA; CDR2 reads FQGNSA. The CDR3 has 14 amino acids.

This clonotype was detected only once. The V gene is TRBV11-3, the J gene TRBJ2-4; 7 nucleotides agree with TRBD2. TRBJ2-7 matches the DNA end more closely, so the J call is doubtful. CDR1 is SGHNT, CDR2 YENEEA, per germline. The CDR3 consists of 16 residues. The CDR3 nucleotides read TGTGCCAGCAGCTTACGAGCGGGGTCAGGCTCCTACGAGCAGTACTTC. It specifies CASSLRAGSGSYEQYF.

V and J are TRBV14 and TRBJ2-1, with D possibly called TRBD1 or TRBD2 (5 bases each). Per germline, CDR1 SGHDN and CDR2 FVKESK. The V gene lost 3 bases and the J gene lost 3 bases, with 12 bases spanning the gap. This CDR3 comprises 15 residues. CDR3 region: CASSHRGAYYNEQFF. CDR3 in DNA: TGTGCCAGCAGCCATCGAGGGGCTTACTACAATGAGCAGTTCTTC.

For the CDR3, the DNA is TGTGCCAGCTTAACAGGTCCCCGGGCTGGGGCCGACGTCCTGACTTTC. As protein: CASLTGPRAGADVLTF. J is TRBJ2-6 and V is TRBV21-1; the tabulated D call, TRBD1, remains unverified against the DNA. TRBV21-1 is an annotated pseudogene. The CDR3 contains 16 residues.

The chain links TRBV20-1 to TRBJ1-2; tentative D call: TRBD1 (6 bases). Germline V gene lookup returns CDR1 DFQATT and CDR2 SNEGSKA (reference sequence). The CDR3 covers 14 residues. Deletions cut 3 bases from V and 9 bases from J, with 20 bases between. CDR3 sequence (DNA): TGCAGTGCTAGCGTGGGGCTATCAGGGGTTAGCTACACCTTC. Protein product: CSASVGLSGVSYTF.

There are a few counts of this clonotype. The V and J genes are TRBV7-6 and TRBJ1-5, with 8 bases identical to TRBD1. V was pared by 5 bases and J by 6 bases, with 18 bases of the junction left unmatched. The CDR3 has 18 residues. Germline lookup yields CDR1 SGHVS and CDR2 FNYEAQ. In nucleotides, the CDR3 is TGTGCCAGCAGCAGTCCAGGACAGGGTGGTATCCTAGGTCAGCCCCAGCATTTT. This codes for CASSSPGQGGILGQPQHF.

The chain employs TRBV20-1 and TRBJ2-5; the D is unclear. This CDR3 is built from 14 residues. The germline V and J ends were trimmed by 2 bases and 7 bases, with 17 bases remaining between them. Looked up from germline, CDR1 is DFQATT and CDR2 is SNEGSKA (reference sequence). CDR3 sequence (DNA): TGCAGTGCTAGACCCCCCAAGCAAGACGGGACCCAGTACTTC. Translated: CSARPPKQDGTQYF.